Here is one TCR beta chain with its context. Its target is not known. The protocol was immunoSEQ multiplex PCR, while the TCRdb copy is restricted to in-frame clones and leaves out a portion. The sample includes tens of thousands of clones, less than 85% seen only once; the top ten take around 26%. The record originates from a study of OX40 agonist ivuxolimab in advanced cancers. Study at large: Allowance was made for prior anti-PD-1, anti-PD-L1 or anti-CTLA-4 therapy, and roughly 39% had some. Findings and caveats of the study: The CD4+ and CD8+ T cells in the blood had expanded clonally by week 6 at 0.1 to 3.0 mg/kg. On average, CD8+ T cells showed a greater number of expanded clones than CD4+.

The sequenced sample was CD4+ or CD8+ T cells sorted from blood, obtained in a trial of the OX40 agonist ivuxolimab. The receptor comes from an adult with an advanced solid tumor such as melanoma, head and neck, liver or kidney cancer.

CDR3: CASSVESSSGNTIYF. CDR3 coding DNA: TGTGCCAGCAGCGTAGAAAGCAGCTCTGGAAACACCATATATTTT. The rearrangement uses TRBV9 and TRBJ1-3; D is uncertain. CDR1 SGDLS and CDR2 YYNGEE come from the germline V gene. This CDR3 has 15 residues. Between the trimmed V and J ends, which lost 0 bases and 0 bases, there was a span of 7 bases. The full variable domain, completed using reference TRBV9 and TRBJ1-3, is DSGVTQTPKHLITATGQRVTLRCSPRSGDLSVYWYQQSLDQGLQFLIQYYNGEERAKGNILERFSAQQFPDLHSELNLSSLELGDSALYFCASSVESSSGNTIYFGEGSWLTVV.